This T cell receptor beta chain was identified during a study of CD8+ T cells in alopecia areata. Study-wide points: Lesional scalp displayed greater clonality than normal scalp, most notably in alopecia totalis/universalis. TCR sharing was clearer in mice than between patients, perhaps partly owing to patient HLA diversity.

Following extraction, RNA underwent reverse transcription to cDNA, which served as the sequencing template. The table came from immunoSEQ multiplex PCR; TCRdb's copy has only in-frame clones and leaves some out. The sample contains roughly 150,000 clones, 55% to 65% of which appear only once. Of note for this clone: Its antigen is unknown.

PBMC-derived CD4+ and CD8+ T cells were sorted. CDR3 size: 16 residues. The trim removed 2 bases at V and 7 bases at J, leaving 13 bases unmatched. CDR1 and CDR2 from the germline V gene are MNHEY and SVGAGI. The source material was CD4+ T cells sorted from blood. The receptor's source is a human donor in good health. This chain uses TRBV6-5 with TRBJ2-5; 7 bases match TRBD2. CDR3 DNA: TGTGCCAGCAGTTACACAAGGGGACTACAAGCTGGGACCCAGTACTTC. As protein: CASSYTRGLQAGTQYF.